A single sample gave rise to the 14 T cell receptor beta chains below, sequenced in a study of beta chain features in type 1 diabetes. Overall study results and limits: Among patients with Type 1 diabetes, TCRB CDR3s were moderately but significantly shorter in every one of the four CD4+ subsets.

Their target antigens are unknown. Every bit of the isolated RNA underwent reverse transcription, so sequencing read expressed TCRB transcripts. Libraries were prepared by immunoSEQ multiplex PCR; TCRdb keeps only in-frame clonotypes and omits some of them. This table has 250,000 to 350,000 clones, 14% to 15% appearing once. Sequences were obtained from naive CD4+ T cells from blood. These receptors all stem from a man aged 18 to 30 with type 1 diabetes.

The chain couples TRBV30 to TRBJ2-1; the match to TRBD2 covers 8 bases. The V and J ends lost 0 bases and 4 bases, in that order; junction bases with no gene match: 5. There are 15 residues in the CDR3. Germline assignment: CDR1 GTSNPN and CDR2 SVGIG (reference sequence). CDR3 sequence: CAWSVPGGVYNEQFF. Written as DNA, the CDR3 is TGTGCCTGGAGTGTACCGGGGGGGGTTTACAATGAGCAGTTCTTC.

The CDR3 loop is CASSLYLGAPQYF. The CDR3 nucleotides read TGTGCCAGCAGCTTGTACCTAGGTGCGCCCCAGTACTTC. The rearrangement joins TRBV5-5 to TRBJ2-5; D unclear. The CDR3 length is 13 residues. In germline, CDR1 is SGHKS, CDR2 YYEKEE (reference sequence). Trimming stripped 1 base from V and 9 bases from J, with 13 bases between.

The chain links TRBV30 to TRBJ1-5; a possible D gene is TRBD1 (5 bases). V lost 2 bases and J lost 6, with 11 bases in between. CDR3 length equals 13 residues. Looked up from germline, CDR1 is GTSNPN and CDR2 is SVGIG (reference sequence). The CDR3 protein is CAWSTGGVQPQHF. The CDR3 DNA reads as TGTGCCTGGAGTACTGGGGGGGTTCAGCCCCAGCATTTT.

The J gene is TRBJ1-5, the V gene TRBV30; D is undetermined. This CDR3 contains 14 residues. Germline CDR1 is GTSNPN and CDR2 is SVGIG (reference sequence). V lost 2 bases, J lost 5 bases, and 13 bases lay in between. Written as DNA, the CDR3 is TGTGCCTGGAGTATCCCAGGTCTCGATCAGCCCCAGCATTTT. Amino acid sequence: CAWSIPGLDQPQHF.

Only a few counts were recorded for this clone. V usage is TRBV5-1 and J usage is TRBJ2-7, with 7 bases matching TRBD1. CDR1 is SGHRS and CDR2 is YFSETQ in the germline V gene. The J segment lost 6 bases and the V segment lost 0 bases, leaving 6 bases of the junction unmatched. CDR3 length equals 14 residues. CDR3 loop: CASSLERQGSEQYF. The DNA for the CDR3 is TGCGCCAGCAGCTTGGAGCGACAGGGATCCGAGCAGTACTTC.

This clone was counted a few times. The rearrangement joins TRBV5-1 to TRBJ2-5, with TRBD1 matching 8 bases. The trim removed 1 base at V and 5 bases at J, leaving 4 bases unmatched. This CDR3 contains 14 residues. CDR1 SGHRS and CDR2 YFSETQ come from the germline V gene. CDR3 protein: CASSLMTGDETQYF. The CDR3 coding sequence is TGCGCCAGCAGCTTGATGACAGGGGACGAGACCCAGTACTTC.

This clone has only a few counts. The CDR3 reads CASSVGQAQNQHF. The CDR3 DNA reads as TGTGCCAGCAGCGTAGGACAGGCTCAGAACCAGCATTTT. The chain combines TRBV11-2 with TRBJ1-5; 7 bases align to TRBD1. Germline V gene lookup returns CDR1 SGHAT and CDR2 FQNNGV. This CDR3 contains 13 residues. After removal of 5 bases from V and 12 bases from J, the junction contained 10 bases not matched to a gene.

The rearrangement uses TRBV15 and TRBJ1-6, with D possibly TRBD1 on 5 matching bases. This CDR3 region has 13 residues. Germline CDR1 reads LNHNV; CDR2 reads YYDKDF (reference sequence). Deletions cut 1 base from V and 9 bases from J, with 7 bases between. This chain's CDR3 is CATSRVGPSPLHF. For the CDR3, the DNA is TGTGCCACCAGCAGAGTGGGGCCTTCACCCCTCCACTTT.

The genes are TRBV14 and TRBJ1-2, with a tentative D call TRBD1 (6 bases). This CDR3 spans 15 amino acids. V was clipped by 2 bases and J by 5 bases, with 15 bases between them. Germline lookup yields CDR1 SGHDN and CDR2 FVKESK. This chain's CDR3 is CASSQPGTRWYGYTF. CDR3 nucleotides: TGTGCCAGCAGCCAACCCGGGACACGTTGGTATGGCTACACCTTC.

This clone came up a few times. This chain uses TRBV5-1 with TRBJ1-4; D not certain. Germline V CDR1 and CDR2: SGHRS, YFSETQ. This CDR3 region has 14 residues. Trimming stripped 2 bases from V and 0 bases from J, with 5 bases between. The CDR3, as DNA: TGCGCCAGCAGCTTACTTGCAACTAATGAAAAACTGTTTTTT. Protein: CASSLLATNEKLFF.

The chain recombines TRBV20-1 with TRBJ2-7; TRBD2 is a possible D gene (5 bases). Germline V gene sequence: CDR1 DFQATT, CDR2 SNEGSKA (reference sequence). CDR3 size: 11 residues. Trimming removed 6 bases at V and 2 bases at J, with 8 bases between. The CDR3 bases are TGCAGTGCCCGGAGGACCTACGAGCAGTACTTC. It codes for CSARRTYEQYF.

This clone occurred a few times. The chain is built from TRBV18 and TRBJ2-7, with 7 bases identical to TRBD2. V lost 2 bases to trimming and J lost 2 bases; unmatched junction nucleotides: 12. Germline V gene lookup returns CDR1 KGHSH and CDR2 LQKENI. This CDR3 is built from 17 residues. The CDR3 sequence: CASSPLGTTDTPYEQYF. CDR3 in DNA: TGTGCCAGCTCACCATTAGGGACTACAGACACACCCTACGAGCAGTACTTC.

This clone was seen a handful of times. The rearrangement links TRBV6-6 to TRBJ2-5; possibly TRBD2 for D (5 bases). This CDR3 region has 12 residues. The ends were cut back, 7 bases at V and 5 bases at J, with 11 bases in the middle. Germline CDR1 MNHNY, CDR2 SVGAGI (reference sequence). CDR3 in amino acids: CASTVLGETQYF. Here the CDR3 DNA reads TGTGCCAGCACGGTACTAGGTGAGACCCAGTACTTC.

This chain joins TRBV2 and TRBJ2-7; tentative D call: TRBD1 (5 bases). The CDR3 is made up of 15 amino acids. CDR1 is SNHLY, CDR2 FYNNEI, per germline. Deletions cut 6 bases from V and 0 bases from J, with 15 bases between. The DNA for the CDR3 is TGTGCCAGCAGCCCTTTTCTAGGGGCCTCCTACGAGCAGTACTTC. Its translation: CASSPFLGASYEQYF.